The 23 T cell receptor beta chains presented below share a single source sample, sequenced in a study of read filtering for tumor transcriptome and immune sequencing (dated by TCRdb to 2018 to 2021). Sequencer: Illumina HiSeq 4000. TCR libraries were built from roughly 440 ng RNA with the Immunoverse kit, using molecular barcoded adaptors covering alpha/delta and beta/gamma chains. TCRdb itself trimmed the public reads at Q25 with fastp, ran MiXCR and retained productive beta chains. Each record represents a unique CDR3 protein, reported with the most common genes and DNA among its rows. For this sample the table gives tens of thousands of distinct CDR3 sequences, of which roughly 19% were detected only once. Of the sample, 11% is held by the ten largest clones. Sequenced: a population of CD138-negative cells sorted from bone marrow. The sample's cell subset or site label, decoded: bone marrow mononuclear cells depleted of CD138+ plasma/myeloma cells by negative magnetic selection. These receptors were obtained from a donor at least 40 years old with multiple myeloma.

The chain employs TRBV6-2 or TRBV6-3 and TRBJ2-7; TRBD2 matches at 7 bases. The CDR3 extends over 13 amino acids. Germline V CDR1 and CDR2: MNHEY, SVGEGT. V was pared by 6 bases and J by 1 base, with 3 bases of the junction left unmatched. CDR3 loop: CASSRTRSYEQYF. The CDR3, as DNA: TGTGCCAGCAGCCGGACTAGATCCTACGAGCAGTACTTC.

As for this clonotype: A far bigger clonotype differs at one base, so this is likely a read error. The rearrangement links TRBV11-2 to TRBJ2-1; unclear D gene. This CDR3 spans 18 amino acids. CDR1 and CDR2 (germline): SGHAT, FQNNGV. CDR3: CASSPHLVRLGTNNGQFF. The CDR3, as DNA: TGTGCCAGCAGCCCCCATCTCGTCCGGTTAGGCACTAACAATGGGCAGTTCTTC.

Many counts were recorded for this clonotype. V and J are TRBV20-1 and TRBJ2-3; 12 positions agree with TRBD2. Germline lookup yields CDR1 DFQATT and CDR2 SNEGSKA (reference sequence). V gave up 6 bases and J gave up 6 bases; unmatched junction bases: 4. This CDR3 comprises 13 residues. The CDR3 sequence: CSAWTSGKDTQYF. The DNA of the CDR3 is TGCAGTGCGTGGACTAGCGGGAAGGATACGCAGTATTTT.

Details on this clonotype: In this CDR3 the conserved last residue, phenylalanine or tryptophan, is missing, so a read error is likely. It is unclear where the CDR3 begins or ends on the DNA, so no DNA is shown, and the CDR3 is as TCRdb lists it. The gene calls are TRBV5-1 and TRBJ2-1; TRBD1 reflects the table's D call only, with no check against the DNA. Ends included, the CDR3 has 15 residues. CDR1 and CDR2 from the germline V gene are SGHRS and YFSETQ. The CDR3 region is CASSPSGGSHNEQSL.

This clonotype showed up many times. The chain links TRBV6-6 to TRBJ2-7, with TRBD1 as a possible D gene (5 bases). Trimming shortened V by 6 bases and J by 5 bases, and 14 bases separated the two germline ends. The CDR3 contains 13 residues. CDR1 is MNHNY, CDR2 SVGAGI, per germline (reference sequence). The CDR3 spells CASRPSGQHEQYF. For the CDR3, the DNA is TGTGCCAGCAGACCCAGTGGACAACACGAGCAGTACTTC.

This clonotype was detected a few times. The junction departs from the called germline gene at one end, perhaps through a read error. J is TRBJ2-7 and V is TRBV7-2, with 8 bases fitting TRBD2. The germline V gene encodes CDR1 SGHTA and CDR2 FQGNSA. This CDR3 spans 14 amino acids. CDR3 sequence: CACSNSGGPYEQYF. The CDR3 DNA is TGTGCCTGCAGCAATTCGGGGGGGCCCTACGAGCAGTACTTC.

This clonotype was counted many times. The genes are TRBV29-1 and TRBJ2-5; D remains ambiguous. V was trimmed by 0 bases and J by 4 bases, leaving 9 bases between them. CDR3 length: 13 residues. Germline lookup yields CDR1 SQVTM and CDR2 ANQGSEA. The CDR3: CSVEDRLGETQYF. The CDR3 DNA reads TGCAGCGTTGAAGATCGGCTAGGAGAGACCCAGTACTTC.

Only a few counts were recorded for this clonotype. In DNA form, the CDR3 reads TGCAGTGCTAGGAGGGTAAGCTACAATGAGCAGTTCTTC. The encoded protein is CSARRVSYNEQFF. The J gene is TRBJ2-1, the V gene TRBV20-1; possible D gene TRBD2, 5 bases. This CDR3 spans 13 amino acids. Germline CDR1 reads DFQATT; CDR2 reads SNEGSKA (reference sequence). Trimming stripped 3 bases from V and 3 bases from J, with 9 bases between.

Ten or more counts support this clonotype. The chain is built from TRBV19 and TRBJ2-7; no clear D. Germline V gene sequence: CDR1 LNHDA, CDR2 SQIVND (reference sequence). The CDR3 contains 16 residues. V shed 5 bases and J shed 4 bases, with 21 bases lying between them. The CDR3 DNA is TGTGCCAGTAGTGGTATGTCGTCGGCTACCTCTTACGAGCAGTACTTC. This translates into CASSGMSSATSYEQYF.

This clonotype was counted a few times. The CDR3 is CASSVGLAGNTGELFF. CDR3 coding DNA: TGTGCCAGCAGCGTAGGACTAGCAGGGAACACCGGGGAGCTGTTTTTT. The V and J genes are TRBV7-6 and TRBJ2-2; 8 positions match TRBD2. Germline CDR1 is SGHVS and CDR2 is FNYEAQ. With V trimmed by 5 bases and J by 1 base, 6 bases remained unmatched. The length of the CDR3 is 16 residues.

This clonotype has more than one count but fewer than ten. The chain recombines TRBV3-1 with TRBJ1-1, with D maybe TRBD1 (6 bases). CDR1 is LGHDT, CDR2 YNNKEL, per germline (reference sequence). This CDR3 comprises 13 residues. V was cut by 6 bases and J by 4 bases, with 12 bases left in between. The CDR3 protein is CASREGGGTEAFF. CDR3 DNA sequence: TGTGCCAGCAGAGAGGGGGGGGGCACTGAAGCTTTCTTT.

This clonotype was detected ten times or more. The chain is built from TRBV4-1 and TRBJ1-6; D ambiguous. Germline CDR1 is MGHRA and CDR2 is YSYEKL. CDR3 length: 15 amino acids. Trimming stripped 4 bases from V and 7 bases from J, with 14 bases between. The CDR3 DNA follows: TGCGCCAGCAGCCTTGGATTTGACGCAAATTCACCCCTCCACTTT. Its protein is CASSLGFDANSPLHF.

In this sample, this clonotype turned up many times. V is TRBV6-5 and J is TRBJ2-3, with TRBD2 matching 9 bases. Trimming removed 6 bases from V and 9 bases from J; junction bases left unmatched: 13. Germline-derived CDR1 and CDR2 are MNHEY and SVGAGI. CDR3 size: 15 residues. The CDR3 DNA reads TGTGCCAGCAGGCGAGGGGCGGGGGGGCCCAAAACGCAGTATTTT. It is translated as CASRRGAGGPKTQYF.

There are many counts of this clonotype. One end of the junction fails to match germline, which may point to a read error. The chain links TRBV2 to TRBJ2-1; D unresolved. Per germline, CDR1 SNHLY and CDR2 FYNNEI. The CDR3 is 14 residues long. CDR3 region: CASGDLWRMNEQFF. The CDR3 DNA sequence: TGTGCCAGCGGTGATCTGTGGCGAATGAATGAGCAGTTCTTC.

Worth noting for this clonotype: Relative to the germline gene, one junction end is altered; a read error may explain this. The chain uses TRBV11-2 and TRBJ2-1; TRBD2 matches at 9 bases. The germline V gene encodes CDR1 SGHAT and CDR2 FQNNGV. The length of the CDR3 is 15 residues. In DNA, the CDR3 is TGTGCCAGCAGCTTCGAGCGGGGGGACTACATTGAGCAGTTCTTC. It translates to CASSFERGDYIEQFF.

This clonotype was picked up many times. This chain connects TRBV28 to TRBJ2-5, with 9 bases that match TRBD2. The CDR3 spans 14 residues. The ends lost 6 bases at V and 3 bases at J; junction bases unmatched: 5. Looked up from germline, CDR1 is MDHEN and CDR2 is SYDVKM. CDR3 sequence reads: CASRARLAEETQYF. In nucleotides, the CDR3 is TGTGCCAGCAGGGCCCGACTAGCGGAAGAGACCCAGTACTTC.

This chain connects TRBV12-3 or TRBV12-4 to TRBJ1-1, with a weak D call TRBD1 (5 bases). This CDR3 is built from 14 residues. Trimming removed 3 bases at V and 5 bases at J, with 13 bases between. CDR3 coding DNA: TGTGCCAGCAGTTTCCCGGGACCCCGGACTGAAGCTTTCTTT. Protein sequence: CASSFPGPRTEAFF.

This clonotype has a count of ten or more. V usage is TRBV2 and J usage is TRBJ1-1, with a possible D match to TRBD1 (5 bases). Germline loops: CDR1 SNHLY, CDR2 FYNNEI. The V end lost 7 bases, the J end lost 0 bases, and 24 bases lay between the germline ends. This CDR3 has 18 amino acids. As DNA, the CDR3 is TGTGCCAGCACGTTCGGGTTAGGTAGGGACCACATGAACACTGAAGCTTTCTTT. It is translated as CASTFGLGRDHMNTEAFF.

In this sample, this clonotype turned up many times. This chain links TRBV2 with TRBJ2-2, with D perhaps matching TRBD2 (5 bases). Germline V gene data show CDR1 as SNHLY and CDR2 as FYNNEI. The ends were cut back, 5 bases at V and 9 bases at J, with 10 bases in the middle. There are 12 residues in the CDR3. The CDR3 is CASSTTIRELFF. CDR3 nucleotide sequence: TGTGCCAGCAGTACGACTATCCGGGAGCTGTTTTTT.

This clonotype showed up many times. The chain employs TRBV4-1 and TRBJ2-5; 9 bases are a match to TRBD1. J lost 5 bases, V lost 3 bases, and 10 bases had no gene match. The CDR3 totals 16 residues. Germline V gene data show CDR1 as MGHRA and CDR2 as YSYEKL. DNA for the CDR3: TGCGCCAGCAGCCATCCCGGGACAGGGAGTTGGGAGACCCAGTACTTC. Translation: CASSHPGTGSWETQYF.

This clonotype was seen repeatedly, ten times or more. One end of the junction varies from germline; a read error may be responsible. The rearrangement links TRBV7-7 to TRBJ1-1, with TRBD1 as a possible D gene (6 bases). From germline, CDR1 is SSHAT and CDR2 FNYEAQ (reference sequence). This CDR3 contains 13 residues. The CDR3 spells CASSLDRNTEAFF. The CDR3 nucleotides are TGTGCTAGCAGCTTGGACAGGAACACTGAAGCTTTCTTT.

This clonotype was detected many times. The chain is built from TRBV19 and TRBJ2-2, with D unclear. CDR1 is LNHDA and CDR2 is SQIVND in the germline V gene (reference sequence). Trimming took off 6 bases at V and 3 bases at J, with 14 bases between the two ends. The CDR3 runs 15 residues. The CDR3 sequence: CASSHLAIYTGELFF. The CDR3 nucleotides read TGTGCCAGTAGCCATTTAGCTATATACACCGGGGAGCTGTTTTTT.

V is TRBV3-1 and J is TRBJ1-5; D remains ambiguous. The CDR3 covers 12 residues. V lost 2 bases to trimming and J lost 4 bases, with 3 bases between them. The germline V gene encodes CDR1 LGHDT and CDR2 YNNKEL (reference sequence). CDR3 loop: CASSQINQPQHF. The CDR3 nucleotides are TGTGCCAGCAGCCAAATTAATCAGCCCCAGCATTTT.